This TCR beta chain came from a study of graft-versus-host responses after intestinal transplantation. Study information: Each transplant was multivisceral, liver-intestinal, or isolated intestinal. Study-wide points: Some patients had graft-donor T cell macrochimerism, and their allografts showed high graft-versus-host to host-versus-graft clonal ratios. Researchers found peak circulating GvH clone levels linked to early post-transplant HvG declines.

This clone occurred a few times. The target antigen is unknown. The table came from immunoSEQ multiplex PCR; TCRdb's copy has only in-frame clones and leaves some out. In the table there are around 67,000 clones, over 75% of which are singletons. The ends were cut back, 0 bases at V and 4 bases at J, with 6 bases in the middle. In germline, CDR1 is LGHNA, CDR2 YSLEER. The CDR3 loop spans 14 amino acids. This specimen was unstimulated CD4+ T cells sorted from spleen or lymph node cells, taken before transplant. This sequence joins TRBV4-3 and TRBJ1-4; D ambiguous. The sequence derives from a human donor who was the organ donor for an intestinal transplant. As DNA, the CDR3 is TGCGCCAGCAGCCAAGATTCGGGTAATGAAAAACTGTTTTTT. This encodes CASSQDSGNEKLFF.